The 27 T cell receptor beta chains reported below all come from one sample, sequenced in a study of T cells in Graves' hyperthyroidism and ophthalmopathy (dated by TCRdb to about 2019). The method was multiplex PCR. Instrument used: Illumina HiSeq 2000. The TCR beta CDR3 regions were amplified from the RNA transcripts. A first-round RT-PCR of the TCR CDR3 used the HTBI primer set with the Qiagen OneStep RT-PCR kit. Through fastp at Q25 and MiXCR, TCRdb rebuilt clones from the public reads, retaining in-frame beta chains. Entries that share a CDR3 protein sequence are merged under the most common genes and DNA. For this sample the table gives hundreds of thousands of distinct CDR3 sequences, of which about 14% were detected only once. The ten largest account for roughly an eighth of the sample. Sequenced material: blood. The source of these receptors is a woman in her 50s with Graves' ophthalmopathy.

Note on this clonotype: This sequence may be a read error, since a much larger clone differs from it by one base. The CDR3 nucleotides are TGTGCCAGCAGTTTACCACAGGGTTTCCGCACTGAAGCTTTCTTT. It codes for CASSLPQGFRTEAFF. The chain joins TRBV28 to TRBJ1-1, with a possible D match to TRBD1 (6 bases). V was shortened by 2 bases and J by 4 bases, with 14 bases between the two germline ends. The CDR3 is made up of 15 amino acids. The germline gives CDR1 MDHEN, CDR2 SYDVKM.

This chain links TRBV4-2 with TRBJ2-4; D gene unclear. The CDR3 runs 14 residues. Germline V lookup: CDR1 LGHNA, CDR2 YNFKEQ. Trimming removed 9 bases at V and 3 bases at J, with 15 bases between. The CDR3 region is CASSMYGNKNIQYF. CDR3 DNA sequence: TGTGCCAGTAGTATGTACGGAAACAAAAACATTCAGTACTTC.

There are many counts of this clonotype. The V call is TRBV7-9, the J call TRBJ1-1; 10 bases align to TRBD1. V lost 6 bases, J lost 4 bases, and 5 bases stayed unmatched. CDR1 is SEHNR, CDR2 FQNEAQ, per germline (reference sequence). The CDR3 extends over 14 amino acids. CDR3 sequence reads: CASRRQGALTEAFF. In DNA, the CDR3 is TGTGCCAGCAGAAGACAGGGGGCCCTCACTGAAGCTTTCTTT.

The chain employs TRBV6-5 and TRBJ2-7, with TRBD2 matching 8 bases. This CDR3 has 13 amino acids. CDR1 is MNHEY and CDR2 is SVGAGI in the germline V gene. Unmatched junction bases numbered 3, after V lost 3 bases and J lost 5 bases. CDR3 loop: CASSYGAGDEQYF. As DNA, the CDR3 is TGTGCCAGCAGTTATGGAGCGGGAGACGAGCAGTACTTC.

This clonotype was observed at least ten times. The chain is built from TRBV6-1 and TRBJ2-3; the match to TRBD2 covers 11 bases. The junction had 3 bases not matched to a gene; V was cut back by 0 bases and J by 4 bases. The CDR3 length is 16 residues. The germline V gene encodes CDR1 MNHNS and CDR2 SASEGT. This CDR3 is CASSEAGLAAADTQYF. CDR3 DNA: TGTGCCAGCAGTGAAGCGGGACTAGCGGCCGCAGATACGCAGTATTTT.

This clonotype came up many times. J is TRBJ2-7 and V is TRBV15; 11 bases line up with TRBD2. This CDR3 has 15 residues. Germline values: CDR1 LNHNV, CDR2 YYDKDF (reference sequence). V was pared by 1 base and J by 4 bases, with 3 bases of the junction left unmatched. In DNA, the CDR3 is TGTGCCACCAGCAGAGGTAGCGGGAGGGTGTACGAGCAGTACTTC. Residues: CATSRGSGRVYEQYF. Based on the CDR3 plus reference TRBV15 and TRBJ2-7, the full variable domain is DAMVIQNPRYQVTQFGKPVTLSCSQTLNHNVMYWYQQKSSQAPKLLFHYYDKDFNNEADTPDNFQSRRPNTSFCFLDIRSPGLGDTAMYLCATSRGSGRVYEQYFGPGTRLTVT.

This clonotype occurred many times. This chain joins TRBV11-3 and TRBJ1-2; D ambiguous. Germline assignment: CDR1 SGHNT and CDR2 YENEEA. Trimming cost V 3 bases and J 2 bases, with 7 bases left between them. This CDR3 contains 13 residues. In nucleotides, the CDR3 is TGTGCCAGCAGCTTTCGGCAAAACTATGGCTACACCTTC. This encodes CASSFRQNYGYTF.

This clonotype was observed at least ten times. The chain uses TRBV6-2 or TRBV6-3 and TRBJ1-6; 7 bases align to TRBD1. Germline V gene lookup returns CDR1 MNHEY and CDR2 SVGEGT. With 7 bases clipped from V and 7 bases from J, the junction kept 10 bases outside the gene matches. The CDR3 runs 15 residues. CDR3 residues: CASNQRGGYNSPLHF. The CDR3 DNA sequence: TGTGCCAGCAACCAAAGAGGGGGCTACAATTCACCCCTCCACTTT.

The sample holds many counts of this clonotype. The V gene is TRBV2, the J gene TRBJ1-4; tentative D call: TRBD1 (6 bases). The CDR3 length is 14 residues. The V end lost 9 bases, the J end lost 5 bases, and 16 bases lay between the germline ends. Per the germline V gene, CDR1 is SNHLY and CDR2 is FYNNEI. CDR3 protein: CASLEGDFNEKLFF. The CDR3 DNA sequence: TGTGCCAGTTTGGAGGGGGACTTCAATGAAAAACTGTTTTTT.

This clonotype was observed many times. This chain's CDR3 is CASSVDGGLYNEQFF. The CDR3 DNA is TGTGCCAGCAGCGTAGACGGAGGCCTTTACAATGAGCAGTTCTTC. The chain employs TRBV9 and TRBJ2-1, with a weak D call TRBD2 (5 bases). From germline, CDR1 is SGDLS and CDR2 YYNGEE. The CDR3 contains 15 residues. V lost 0 bases, J lost 4 bases, and 11 bases lay in between.

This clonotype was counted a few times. The CDR3 here is CSARDLGNTDTGELFF. CDR3 DNA: TGCAGTGCTAGAGATCTCGGCAACACGGACACCGGGGAGCTGTTTTTT. The chain recombines TRBV20-1 with TRBJ2-2; the D is unclear. CDR3 size: 16 residues. The V end lost 0 bases, the J end lost 3 bases, and 14 bases lay between the germline ends. The germline V gene encodes CDR1 DFQATT and CDR2 SNEGSKA (reference sequence).

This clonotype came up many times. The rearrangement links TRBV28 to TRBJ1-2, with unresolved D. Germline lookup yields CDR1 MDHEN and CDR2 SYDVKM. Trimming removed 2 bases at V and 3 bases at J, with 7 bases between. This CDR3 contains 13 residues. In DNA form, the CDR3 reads TGTGCCAGCAGTTTAAGTGTTGACTATGGCTACACCTTC. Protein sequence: CASSLSVDYGYTF.

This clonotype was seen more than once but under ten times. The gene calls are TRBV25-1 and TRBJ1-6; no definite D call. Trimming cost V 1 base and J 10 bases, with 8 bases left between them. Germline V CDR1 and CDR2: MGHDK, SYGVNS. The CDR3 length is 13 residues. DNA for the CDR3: TGTGCCAGCAGTGAATTCGGCGGCTCACCCCTCCACTTT. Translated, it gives CASSEFGGSPLHF. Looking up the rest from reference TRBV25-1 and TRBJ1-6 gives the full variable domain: EADIYQTPRYLVIGTGKKITLECSQTMGHDKMYWYQQDPGMELHLIHYSYGVNSTEKGDLSSESTVSRIRTEHFPLTLESARPSHTSQYLCASSEFGGSPLHFGNGTRLTVT.

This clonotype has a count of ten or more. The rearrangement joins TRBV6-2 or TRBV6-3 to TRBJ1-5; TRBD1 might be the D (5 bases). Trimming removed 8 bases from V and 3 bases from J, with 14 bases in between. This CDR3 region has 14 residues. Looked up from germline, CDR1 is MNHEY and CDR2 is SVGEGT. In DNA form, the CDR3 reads TGTGCCAGCGAGCCACAGGAGTACAATCAGCCCCAGCATTTT. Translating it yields CASEPQEYNQPQHF.

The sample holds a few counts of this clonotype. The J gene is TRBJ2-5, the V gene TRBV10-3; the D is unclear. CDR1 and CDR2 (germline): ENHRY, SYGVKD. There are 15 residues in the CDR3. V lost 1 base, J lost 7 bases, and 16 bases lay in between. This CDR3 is CAISEFRGGPGTQYF. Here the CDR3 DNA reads TGTGCCATCAGTGAGTTTCGTGGCGGTCCAGGGACCCAGTACTTC.

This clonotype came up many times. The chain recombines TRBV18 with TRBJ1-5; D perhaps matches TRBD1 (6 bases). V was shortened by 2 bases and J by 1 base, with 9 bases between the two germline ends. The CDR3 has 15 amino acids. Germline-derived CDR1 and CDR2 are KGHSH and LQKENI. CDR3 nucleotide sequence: TGTGCCAGCTCACCAACAGGGTTCAGCAATCAGCCCCAGCATTTT. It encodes CASSPTGFSNQPQHF.

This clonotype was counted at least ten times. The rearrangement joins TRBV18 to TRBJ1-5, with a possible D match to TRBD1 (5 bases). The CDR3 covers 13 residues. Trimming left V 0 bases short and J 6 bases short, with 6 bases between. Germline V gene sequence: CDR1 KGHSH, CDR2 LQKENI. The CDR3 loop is CASSPPGGQPQHF. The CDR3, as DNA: TGTGCCAGCTCACCACCCGGGGGTCAGCCCCAGCATTTT.

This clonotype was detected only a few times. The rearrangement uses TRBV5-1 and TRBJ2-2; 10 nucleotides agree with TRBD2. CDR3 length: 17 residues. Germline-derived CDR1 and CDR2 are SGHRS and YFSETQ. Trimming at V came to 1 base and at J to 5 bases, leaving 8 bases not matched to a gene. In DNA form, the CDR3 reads TGCGCCAGCAGCTTGACCGGGACTAGCGTCTATACCGGGGAGCTGTTTTTT. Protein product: CASSLTGTSVYTGELFF.

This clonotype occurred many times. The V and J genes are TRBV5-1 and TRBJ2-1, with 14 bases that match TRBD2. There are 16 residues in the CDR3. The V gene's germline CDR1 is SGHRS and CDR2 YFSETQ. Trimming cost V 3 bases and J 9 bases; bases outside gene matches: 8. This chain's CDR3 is CASSYGTSGSQLEQFF. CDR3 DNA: TGCGCCAGCAGCTACGGGACTAGCGGGAGTCAGCTTGAGCAGTTCTTC.

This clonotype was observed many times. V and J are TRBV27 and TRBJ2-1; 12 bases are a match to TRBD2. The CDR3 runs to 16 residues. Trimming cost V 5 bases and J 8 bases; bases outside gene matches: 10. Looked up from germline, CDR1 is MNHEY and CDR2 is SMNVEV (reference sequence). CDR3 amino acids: CASSILAGGPMDEQFF. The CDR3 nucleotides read TGTGCCAGCAGTATACTAGCGGGAGGCCCCATGGATGAGCAGTTCTTC.

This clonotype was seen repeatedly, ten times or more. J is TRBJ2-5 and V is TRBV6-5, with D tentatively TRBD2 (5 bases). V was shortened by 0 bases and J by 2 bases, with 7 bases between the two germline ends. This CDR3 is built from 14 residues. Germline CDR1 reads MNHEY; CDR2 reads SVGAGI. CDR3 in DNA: TGTGCCAGCAGTTACTCGAGACTACAAGAGACCCAGTACTTC. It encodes CASSYSRLQETQYF.

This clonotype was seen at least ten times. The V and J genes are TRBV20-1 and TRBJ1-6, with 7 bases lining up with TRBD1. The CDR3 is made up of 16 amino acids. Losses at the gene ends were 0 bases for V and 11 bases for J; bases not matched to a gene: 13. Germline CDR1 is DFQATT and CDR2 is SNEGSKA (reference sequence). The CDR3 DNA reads TGCAGTGCTAGAGATGGTCATGGGACAGCGAGGACACCCCTCCACTTT. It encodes CSARDGHGTARTPLHF.

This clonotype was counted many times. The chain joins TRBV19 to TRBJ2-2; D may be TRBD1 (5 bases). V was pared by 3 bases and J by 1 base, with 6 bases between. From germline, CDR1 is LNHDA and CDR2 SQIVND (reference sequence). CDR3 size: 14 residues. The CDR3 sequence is CASSIGQNTGELFF. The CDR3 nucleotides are TGTGCCAGTAGTATTGGACAGAACACCGGGGAGCTGTTTTTT. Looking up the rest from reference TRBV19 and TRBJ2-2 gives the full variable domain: DGGITQSPKYLFRKEGQNVTLSCEQNLNHDAMYWYRQDPGQGLRLIYYSQIVNDFQKGDIAEGYSVSREKKESFPLTVTSAQKNPTAFYLCASSIGQNTGELFFGEGSRLTVL.

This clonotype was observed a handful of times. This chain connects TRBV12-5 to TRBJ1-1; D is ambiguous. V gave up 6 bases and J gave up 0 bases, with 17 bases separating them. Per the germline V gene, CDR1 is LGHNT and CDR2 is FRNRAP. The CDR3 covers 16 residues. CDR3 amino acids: CASGRSTPRMNTEAFF. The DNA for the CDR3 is TGTGCTAGTGGCCGCTCTACCCCCCGGATGAACACTGAAGCTTTCTTT.

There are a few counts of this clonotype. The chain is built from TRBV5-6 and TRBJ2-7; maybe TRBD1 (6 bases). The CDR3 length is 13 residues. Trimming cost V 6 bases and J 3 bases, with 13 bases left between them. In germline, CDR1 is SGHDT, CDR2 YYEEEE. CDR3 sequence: CASNPGTIYEQYF. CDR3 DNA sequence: TGTGCCAGCAACCCCGGGACAATCTACGAGCAGTACTTC.

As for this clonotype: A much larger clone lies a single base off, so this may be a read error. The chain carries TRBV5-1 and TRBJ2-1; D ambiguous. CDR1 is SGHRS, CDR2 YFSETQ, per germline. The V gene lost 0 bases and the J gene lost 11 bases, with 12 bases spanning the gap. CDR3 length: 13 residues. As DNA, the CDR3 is TGCGCCAGCAGCTTGGCCCCTGACATTAAGCAGTTCTTC. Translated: CASSLAPDIKQFF.

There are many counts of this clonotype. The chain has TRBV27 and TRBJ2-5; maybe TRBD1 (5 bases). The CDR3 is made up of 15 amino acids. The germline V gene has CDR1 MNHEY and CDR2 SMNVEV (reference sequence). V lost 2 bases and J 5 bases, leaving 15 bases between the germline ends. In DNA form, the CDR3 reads TGTGCCAGCAGTTTAGGGGTAGGGGTGTTGGAGACCCAGTACTTC. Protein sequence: CASSLGVGVLETQYF.